This passage covers 16 T cell receptor beta chains from one sample sequenced in a study of blood T cell repertoires in COVID-19. Libraries were prepared by immunoSEQ multiplex PCR; TCRdb keeps only in-frame clonotypes and omits some of them. Of under 450,000 clones in the sample, roughly 77% were seen once. Sequences were obtained from peripheral blood. These receptors were obtained from a human donor with acute or convalescent COVID-19. The donor label of this sample is uncertain.

This clone was detected once. The chain joins TRBV15 to TRBJ2-5, with TRBD1 matching 7 bases. V trimming: 6 bases; J trimming: 5 bases; junction bases outside the gene matches: 6. This CDR3 comprises 13 residues. Per germline, CDR1 LNHNV and CDR2 YYDKDF (reference sequence). The CDR3 loop is CATRDRAEETQYF. The CDR3 DNA follows: TGTGCCACCAGAGACAGGGCAGAGGAGACCCAGTACTTC.

This rearrangement joins TRBV18 to TRBJ2-2, with 8 bases lining up with TRBD2. V trimming: 3 bases; J trimming: 6 bases; junction bases outside the gene matches: 9. The CDR3 runs to 16 residues. The germline V gene encodes CDR1 KGHSH and CDR2 LQKENI. In DNA, the CDR3 is TGTGCCAGCTCACCGCGGGGGGCGGAAGTTCCCGGGGAGCTGTTTTTT. Translated, it gives CASSPRGAEVPGELFF.

In its sample, this clone was seen a few times. This sequence joins TRBV14 and TRBJ2-7; no firm D call. The CDR3 has 13 amino acids. Trimming removed 4 bases at V and 3 bases at J, with 10 bases between. Per germline, CDR1 SGHDN and CDR2 FVKESK. The chain's CDR3 is CASSLGWSYEQYF. CDR3 bases: TGTGCCAGCAGCCTCGGGTGGAGCTACGAGCAGTACTTC.

This clone was detected a few times. This CDR3 is also generated by other DNA sequences in the sample. The chain couples TRBV5-1 to TRBJ2-1; D perhaps matches TRBD2 (5 bases). Trimming left V 0 bases short and J 4 bases short, with 11 bases between. Germline CDR1 SGHRS, CDR2 YFSETQ. The CDR3 consists of 15 residues. DNA of the CDR3: TGCGCCAGCAGCTTGGCGCCGGGAACGTACAATGAGCAGTTCTTC. Translating gives CASSLAPGTYNEQFF.

The chain has TRBV5-1 and TRBJ2-4; D uncertain. Germline V gene sequence: CDR1 SGHRS, CDR2 YFSETQ. The V and J ends lost 0 bases and 0 bases respectively, with 10 bases between them. This CDR3 is 16 amino acids long. The CDR3 region is CASSLGALLAKNIQYF. DNA for the CDR3: TGCGCCAGCAGCTTGGGAGCCCTATTAGCCAAAAACATTCAGTACTTC. The full variable domain, its missing parts supplied by reference TRBV5-1 and TRBJ2-4, is KAGVTQTPRYLIKTRGQQVTLSCSPISGHRSVSWYQQTPGQGLQFLFEYFSETQRNKGNFPGRFSGRQFSNSRSEMNVSTLELGDSALYLCASSLGALLAKNIQYFGAGTRLSVL.

The genes are TRBV27 and TRBJ2-7, with 7 bases lining up with TRBD1. This CDR3 is 14 amino acids long. J was trimmed by 0 bases and V by 4 bases; bases with no gene match: 3. In germline, CDR1 is MNHEY, CDR2 SMNVEV (reference sequence). In DNA, the CDR3 is TGTGCCAGCAGTTCCTGGGACAGCTCCTACGAGCAGTACTTC. The encoded protein is CASSSWDSSYEQYF.

The rearrangement joins TRBV2 to TRBJ1-2; D is unclear. CDR1 and CDR2 from the germline V gene are SNHLY and FYNNEI. The CDR3 spans 11 residues. V was shortened by 11 bases and J by 1 base, with 8 bases between the two germline ends. The CDR3 sequence: CAGRGNYGYTF. CDR3 nucleotide sequence: TGTGCCGGCCGGGGTAACTATGGCTACACCTTC.

The chain carries TRBV4-1 and TRBJ2-4; tentative D call: TRBD1 (6 bases). The germline V and J ends were trimmed by 3 bases and 5 bases, with 14 bases remaining between them. Germline V gene lookup returns CDR1 MGHRA and CDR2 YSYEKL. This CDR3 spans 15 amino acids. The CDR3, as DNA: TGCGCCAGCAGCCACTTAGGACAGTTCGAAAACATTCAGTACTTC. It translates to CASSHLGQFENIQYF.

J is TRBJ1-5 and V is TRBV28, with TRBD1 as a possible D gene (5 bases). V lost 5 bases to trimming and J lost 0 bases, with 17 bases between them. The CDR3 totals 17 residues. CDR1 MDHEN and CDR2 SYDVKM come from the germline V gene. The CDR3 coding sequence is TGTGCCAGCAGTGGGACGGCGGGGCCTTATAGCAATCAGCCCCAGCATTTT. Translated, it gives CASSGTAGPYSNQPQHF.

V gene TRBV7-2 combines with J gene TRBJ1-5; D perhaps matches TRBD1 (6 bases). Trimming left V 2 bases short and J 1 base short, with 9 bases between. The CDR3 has 15 residues. The germline gives CDR1 SGHTA, CDR2 FQGNSA. The CDR3 DNA reads TGTGCCAGCAGCTTACAGGGGCAGAGCAATCAGCCCCAGCATTTT. Amino acids: CASSLQGQSNQPQHF. The variable domain in full, with the rest retrieved from reference TRBV7-2 and TRBJ1-5, is GAGVSQSPSNKVTEKGKDVELRCDPISGHTALYWYRQSLGQGLEFLIYFQGNSAPDKSGLPSDRFSAERTGGSVSTLTIQRTQQEDSAVYLCASSLQGQSNQPQHFGDGTRLSIL.

The chain joins TRBV28 to TRBJ1-5; 7 nucleotides agree with TRBD1. The trim removed 6 bases at V and 3 bases at J, leaving 8 bases unmatched. The CDR3 has 15 amino acids. Germline values: CDR1 MDHEN, CDR2 SYDVKM. The CDR3 here is CASRGKGALNQPQHF. In DNA form, the CDR3 reads TGTGCCAGCAGGGGGAAGGGGGCCCTCAATCAGCCCCAGCATTTT.

This rearrangement joins TRBV7-2 to TRBJ1-1, with unresolved D. V gave up 6 bases and J gave up 1 base, with 9 bases separating them. Looked up from germline, CDR1 is SGHTA and CDR2 is FQGNSA. This CDR3 contains 13 residues. CDR3 region: CASRKHANTEAFF. The CDR3 nucleotides are TGTGCCAGCAGAAAGCATGCGAACACTGAAGCTTTCTTT.

This clone came up once. This chain joins TRBV7-2 and TRBJ1-1; 9 nucleotides agree with TRBD1. Germline V gene lookup returns CDR1 SGHTA and CDR2 FQGNSA. This CDR3 is 18 amino acids long. Trimming at V came to 2 bases and at J to 4 bases, leaving 14 bases not matched to a gene. The CDR3 region is CASSLSIGQGFLRTEAFF. DNA of the CDR3: TGTGCCAGCAGCTTAAGTATCGGACAGGGGTTTTTACGCACTGAAGCTTTCTTT.

CDR3 in amino acids: CASSPRGPIYGYTF. DNA of the CDR3: TGTGCCAGTAGCCCCAGGGGTCCCATCTATGGCTACACCTTC. This chain uses TRBV19 with TRBJ1-2, with D perhaps TRBD1 (6 bases). Germline loops: CDR1 LNHDA, CDR2 SQIVND (reference sequence). V was trimmed by 6 bases and J by 4 bases, leaving 15 bases between them. The CDR3 contains 14 residues.

This chain uses TRBV6-5 with TRBJ2-7; 8 bases are a match to TRBD2. The CDR3 is 13 residues long. V trimming: 8 bases; J trimming: 7 bases; junction bases outside the gene matches: 10. Per germline, CDR1 MNHEY and CDR2 SVGAGI. Here the CDR3 DNA reads TGTGCCAGCTCTGGACTAGCTCTGGGGGAGCAGTACTTC. Translating gives CASSGLALGEQYF.

The chain uses TRBV6-1 and TRBJ1-1; D perhaps matches TRBD1 (6 bases). CDR3 length: 17 residues. Deletions cut 4 bases from V and 2 bases from J, with 20 bases between. CDR1 is MNHNS, CDR2 SASEGT, per germline. For the CDR3, the DNA is TGTGCCAGCAGTGCACACAAGGGGGGGGCCACCAACACTGAAGCTTTCTTT. It is translated as CASSAHKGGATNTEAFF.